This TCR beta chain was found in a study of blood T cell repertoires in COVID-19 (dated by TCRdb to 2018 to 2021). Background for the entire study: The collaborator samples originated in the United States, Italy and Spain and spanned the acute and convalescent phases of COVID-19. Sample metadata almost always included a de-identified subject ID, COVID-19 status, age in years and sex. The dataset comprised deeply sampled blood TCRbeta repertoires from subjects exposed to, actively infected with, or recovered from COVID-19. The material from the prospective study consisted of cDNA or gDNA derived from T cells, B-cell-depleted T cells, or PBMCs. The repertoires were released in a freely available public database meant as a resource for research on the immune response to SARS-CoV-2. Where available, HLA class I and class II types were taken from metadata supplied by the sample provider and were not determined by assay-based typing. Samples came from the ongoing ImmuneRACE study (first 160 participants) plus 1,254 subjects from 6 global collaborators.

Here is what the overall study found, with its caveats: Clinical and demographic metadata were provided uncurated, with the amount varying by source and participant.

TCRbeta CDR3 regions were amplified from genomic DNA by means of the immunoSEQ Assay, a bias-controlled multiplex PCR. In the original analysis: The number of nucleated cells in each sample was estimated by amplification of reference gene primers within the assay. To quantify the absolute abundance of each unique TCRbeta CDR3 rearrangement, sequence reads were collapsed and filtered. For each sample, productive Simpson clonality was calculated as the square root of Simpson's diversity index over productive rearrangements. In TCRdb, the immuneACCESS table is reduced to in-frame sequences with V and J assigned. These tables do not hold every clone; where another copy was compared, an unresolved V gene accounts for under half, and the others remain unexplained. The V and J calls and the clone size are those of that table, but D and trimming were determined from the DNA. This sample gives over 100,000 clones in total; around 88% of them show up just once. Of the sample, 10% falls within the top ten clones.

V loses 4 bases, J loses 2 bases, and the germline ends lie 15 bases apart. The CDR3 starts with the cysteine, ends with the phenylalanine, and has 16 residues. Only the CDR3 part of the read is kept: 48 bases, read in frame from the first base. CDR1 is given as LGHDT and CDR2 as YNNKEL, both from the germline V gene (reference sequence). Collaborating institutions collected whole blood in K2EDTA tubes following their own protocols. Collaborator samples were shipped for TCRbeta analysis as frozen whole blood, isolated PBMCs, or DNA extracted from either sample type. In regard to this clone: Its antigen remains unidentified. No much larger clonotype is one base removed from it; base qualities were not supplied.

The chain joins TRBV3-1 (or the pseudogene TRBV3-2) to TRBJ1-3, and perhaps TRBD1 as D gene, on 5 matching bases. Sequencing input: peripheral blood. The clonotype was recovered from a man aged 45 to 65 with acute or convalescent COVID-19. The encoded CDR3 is CASSPRGSGAGNTIYF. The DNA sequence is TGTGCCAGCAGCCCTCGGGGGAGCGGGGCTGGAAACACCATATATTTT.